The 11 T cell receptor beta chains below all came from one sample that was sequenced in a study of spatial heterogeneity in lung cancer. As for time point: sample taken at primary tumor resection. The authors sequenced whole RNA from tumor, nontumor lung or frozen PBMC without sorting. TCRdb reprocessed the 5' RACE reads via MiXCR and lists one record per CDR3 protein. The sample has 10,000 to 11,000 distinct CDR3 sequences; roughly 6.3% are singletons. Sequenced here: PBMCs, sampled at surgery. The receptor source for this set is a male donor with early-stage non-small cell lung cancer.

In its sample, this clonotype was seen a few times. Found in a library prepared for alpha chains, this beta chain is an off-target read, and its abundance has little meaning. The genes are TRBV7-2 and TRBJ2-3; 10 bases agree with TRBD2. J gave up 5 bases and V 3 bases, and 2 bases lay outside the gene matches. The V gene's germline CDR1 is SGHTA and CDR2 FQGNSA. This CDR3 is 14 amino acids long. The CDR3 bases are TGTGCCAGCAGCTTCCGACTAGCGGGAGATACGCAGTATTTT. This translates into CASSFRLAGDTQYF.

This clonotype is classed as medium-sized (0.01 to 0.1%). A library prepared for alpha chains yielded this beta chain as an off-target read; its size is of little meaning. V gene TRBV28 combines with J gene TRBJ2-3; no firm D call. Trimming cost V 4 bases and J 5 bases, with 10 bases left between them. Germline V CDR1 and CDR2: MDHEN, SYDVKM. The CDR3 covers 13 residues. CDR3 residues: CASSSTGRDTQYF. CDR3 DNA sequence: TGTGCCAGCAGTTCCACGGGCCGAGATACGCAGTATTTT.

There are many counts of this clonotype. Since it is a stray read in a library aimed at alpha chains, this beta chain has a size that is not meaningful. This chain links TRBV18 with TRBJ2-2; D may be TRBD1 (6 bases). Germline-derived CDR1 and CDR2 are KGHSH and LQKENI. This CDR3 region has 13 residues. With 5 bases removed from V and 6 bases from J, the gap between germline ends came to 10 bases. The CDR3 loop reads CASSDRQAGELFF. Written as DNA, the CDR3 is TGTGCCAGCTCAGATCGACAGGCCGGGGAGCTGTTTTTT.

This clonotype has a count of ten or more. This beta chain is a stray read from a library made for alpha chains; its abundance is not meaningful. CDR3 sequence (DNA): TGCAGTGCTTCCGAGATAGGGCGGATCTACAATGAGCAGTTCTTC. This encodes CSASEIGRIYNEQFF. V is TRBV20-1 and J is TRBJ2-1; D ambiguous. The V end was cut by 5 bases, the J end by 3 bases, with 17 bases between. This CDR3 has 15 amino acids. Germline V gene data show CDR1 as DFQATT and CDR2 as SNEGSKA (reference sequence).

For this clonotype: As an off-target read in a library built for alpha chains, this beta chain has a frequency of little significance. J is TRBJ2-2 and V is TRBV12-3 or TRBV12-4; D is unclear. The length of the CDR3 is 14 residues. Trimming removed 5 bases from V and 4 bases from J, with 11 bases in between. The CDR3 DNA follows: TGTGCCAGCAGTGCCACAGTTTCCACCGGGGAGCTGTTTTTT. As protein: CASSATVSTGELFF.

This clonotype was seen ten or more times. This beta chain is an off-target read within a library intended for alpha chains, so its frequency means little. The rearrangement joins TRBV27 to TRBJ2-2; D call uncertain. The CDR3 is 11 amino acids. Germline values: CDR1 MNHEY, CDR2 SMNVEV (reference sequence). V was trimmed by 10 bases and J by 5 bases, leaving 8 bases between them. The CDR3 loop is CAIRRTGELFF. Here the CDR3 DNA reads TGTGCCATTCGACGGACCGGGGAGCTGTTTTTT.

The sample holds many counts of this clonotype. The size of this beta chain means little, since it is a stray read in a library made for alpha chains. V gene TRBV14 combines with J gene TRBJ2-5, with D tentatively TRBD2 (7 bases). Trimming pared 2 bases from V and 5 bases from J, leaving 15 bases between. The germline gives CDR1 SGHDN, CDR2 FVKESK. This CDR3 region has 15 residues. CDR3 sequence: CASSQNGGPGETQYF. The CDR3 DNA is TGTGCCAGCAGCCAAAACGGGGGGCCGGGGGAGACCCAGTACTTC.

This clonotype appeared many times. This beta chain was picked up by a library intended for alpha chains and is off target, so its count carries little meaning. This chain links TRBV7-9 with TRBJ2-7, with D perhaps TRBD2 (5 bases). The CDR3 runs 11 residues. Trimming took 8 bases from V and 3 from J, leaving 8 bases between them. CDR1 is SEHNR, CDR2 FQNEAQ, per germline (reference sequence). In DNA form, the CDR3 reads TGTGCCAGCGCAAGCGGCTACGAGCAGTACTTC. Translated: CASASGYEQYF.

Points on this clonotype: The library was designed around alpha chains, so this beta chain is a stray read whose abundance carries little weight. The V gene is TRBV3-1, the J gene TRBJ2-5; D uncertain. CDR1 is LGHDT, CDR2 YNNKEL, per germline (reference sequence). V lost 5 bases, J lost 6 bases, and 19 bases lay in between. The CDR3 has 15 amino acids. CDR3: CASSSRVSRLKTQYF. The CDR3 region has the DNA TGTGCCAGCAGCTCCCGGGTTTCGAGGTTGAAGACCCAGTACTTC.

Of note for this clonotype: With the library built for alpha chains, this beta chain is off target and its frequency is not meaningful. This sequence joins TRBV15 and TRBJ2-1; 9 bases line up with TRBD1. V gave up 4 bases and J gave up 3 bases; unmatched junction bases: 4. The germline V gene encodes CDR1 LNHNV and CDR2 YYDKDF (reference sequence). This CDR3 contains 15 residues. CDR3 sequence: CATSTGTGNYNEQFF. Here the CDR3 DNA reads TGTGCCACCAGCACCGGGACAGGGAACTACAATGAGCAGTTCTTC.

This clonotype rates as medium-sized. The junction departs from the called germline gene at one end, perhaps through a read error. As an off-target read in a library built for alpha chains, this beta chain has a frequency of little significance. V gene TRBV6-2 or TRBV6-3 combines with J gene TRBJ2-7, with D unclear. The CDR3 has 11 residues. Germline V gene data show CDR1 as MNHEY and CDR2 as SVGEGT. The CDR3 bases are TGTGCCAGCAGTTACTCCGACGAGCAGTACTTC. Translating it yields CASSYSDEQYF.